The clone carrying this T cell receptor (beta chain) was found once. Antigen specificity is unknown. The PCR ran on 60 Vbeta and 13 Jbeta primers. The repertoire was sequenced with immunoSEQ multiplex PCR; TCRdb's copy has only in-frame clones and lacks some. The table records roughly 180,000 clones, 84% of them present only once. The CDR3 runs to 17 residues. Germline V CDR1 and CDR2: LNHNV, YYDKDF (reference sequence). With V trimmed by 1 base and J by 7 bases, 13 bases remained unmatched. The source of the sample is a study of cytomegalovirus exposure and HLA in healthy donors. Whole-study results and caveats: There were fewer than 200 TCR beta chains listed as cytomegalovirus-associated. Accurate predictions that matched the HLA-A and HLA-B alleles of most subjects were reportedly made from TCR beta sequences. Common viral pathogens (according to a later analysis) appeared linked to several of the most significant clusters. In an earlier analysis, about 87% or about 30%: the productive usage of most TCR beta V segments.

The V and J genes are TRBV15 and TRBJ1-2; 9 bases agree with TRBD1. Sequencing was performed on PBMCs. The receptor was isolated from a girl aged 2 to 10 in good health and CMV-seropositive. CDR3 DNA sequence: TGTGCCACCAGCAGAGTGGCGACAGGGGGTCTTGGGGGTGGCTACACCTTC. The encoded protein is CATSRVATGGLGGGYTF.